Following are 29 T cell receptor beta chains from one sample sequenced in a study of T cells in narcolepsy (dated by TCRdb to the late 2010s). Library prep was done by the immunoSEQ multiplex PCR assay. TCRdb re-hosts the immuneACCESS table, in-frame sequences only. Its copies lack some clones; in the studies checked, an unresolved V gene accounts for under half of them, and the cause for the rest is not known. The sample yields about 32,000 clones; less than 90% were counted once. Together, the top ten hold roughly 0.7% of the sample. The material sequenced was memory (CD45RA-) CD4+ T cells from blood. The sample's cell subset or site, from its label and the paper: memory T cells sorted ex vivo from peripheral blood. The receptors come from a human donor in good health.

Here the CDR3 reads CASSRSGGAISETQYF. The DNA of the CDR3 is TGTGCCAGCAGCCGTAGCGGGGGGGCAATTTCGGAGACCCAGTACTTC. The chain recombines TRBV14 with TRBJ2-5, with 11 bases identical to TRBD2. CDR3 size: 16 residues. Looked up from germline, CDR1 is SGHDN and CDR2 is FVKESK. The V and J ends lost 4 bases and 5 bases, in that order; junction bases with no gene match: 9. Drawing the rest from reference TRBV14 and TRBJ2-5, the complete variable domain is EAGVTQFPSHSVIEKGQTVTLRCDPISGHDNLYWYRRVMGKEIKFLLHFVKESKQDESGMPNNRFLAERTGGTYSTLKVQPAELEDSGVYFCASSRSGGAISETQYFGPGTRLLVL.

This clone was detected only a few times. J is TRBJ2-2 and V is TRBV28, with D possibly being TRBD1 (8 bases). The germline V and J ends were trimmed by 5 bases and 4 bases, with 20 bases remaining between them. This CDR3 spans 17 amino acids. The V gene's germline CDR1 is MDHEN and CDR2 SYDVKM. CDR3 region: CASSRGDRTSFTGELFF. CDR3 in DNA: TGTGCCAGCAGTCGTGGGGACAGGACTAGTTTCACCGGGGAGCTGTTTTTT.

CDR3 residues: CASSREFGEQYF. DNA of the CDR3: TGCGCCAGCAGCAGGGAATTCGGCGAGCAGTACTTC. The V and J genes are TRBV5-1 and TRBJ2-7; D unclear. The CDR3 runs 12 residues. Trimming took off 4 bases at V and 6 bases at J, with 11 bases between the two ends. Germline loops: CDR1 SGHRS, CDR2 YFSETQ.

About this clone: This CDR3 is also generated by other DNA sequences in the sample. The V gene is TRBV15, the J gene TRBJ2-5; the match to TRBD1 covers 12 bases. Per the germline V gene, CDR1 is LNHNV and CDR2 is YYDKDF (reference sequence). The CDR3 has 15 amino acids. The trim removed 5 bases at V and 4 bases at J, leaving 5 bases unmatched. The CDR3 is CATSGGQGARETQYF. The CDR3 DNA reads as TGTGCCACCAGCGGGGGACAGGGGGCACGAGAGACCCAGTACTTC. The full variable domain, its missing parts supplied by reference TRBV15 and TRBJ2-5, is DAMVIQNPRYQVTQFGKPVTLSCSQTLNHNVMYWYQQKSSQAPKLLFHYYDKDFNNEADTPDNFQSRRPNTSFCFLDIRSPGLGDTAMYLCATSGGQGARETQYFGPGTRLLVL.

This chain connects TRBV7-2 to TRBJ2-5, with TRBD1 matching 10 bases. CDR3 size: 16 residues. V lost 4 bases and J lost 5; bases outside the gene matches: 10. CDR1 SGHTA and CDR2 FQGNSA come from the germline V gene. CDR3 in amino acids: CASSSSLTGGAETQYF. DNA for the CDR3: TGTGCCAGCAGCTCCTCCTTGACAGGGGGCGCCGAGACCCAGTACTTC. Full variable domain (outside the CDR3, taken from reference TRBV7-2 and TRBJ2-5): GAGVSQSPSNKVTEKGKDVELRCDPISGHTALYWYRQSLGQGLEFLIYFQGNSAPDKSGLPSDRFSAERTGGSVSTLTIQRTQQEDSAVYLCASSSSLTGGAETQYFGPGTRLLVL.

The gene calls are TRBV6-5 and TRBJ1-5; no firm D call. This CDR3 has 13 amino acids. CDR1 is MNHEY and CDR2 is SVGAGI in the germline V gene. The V end was cut by 9 bases, the J end by 7 bases, with 16 bases between. The CDR3 sequence: CASAVRKRQPQHF. DNA for the CDR3: TGTGCCAGTGCCGTCCGAAAACGCCAGCCCCAGCATTTT.

V is TRBV5-6 and J is TRBJ2-6; D not resolved. The V end lost 3 bases, the J end lost 2 bases, and 9 bases lay between the germline ends. The CDR3 loop spans 15 amino acids. Germline V gives CDR1 SGHDT, CDR2 YYEEEE. Written as DNA, the CDR3 is TGTGCCAGCAGCTCCCGGACGACTGGGGCCAACGTCCTGACTTTC. Protein sequence: CASSSRTTGANVLTF.

The V gene is TRBV5-1, the J gene TRBJ2-7, with 8 positions matching TRBD2. The V gene's germline CDR1 is SGHRS and CDR2 YFSETQ. The V and J ends lost 7 bases and 4 bases, in that order; junction bases with no gene match: 1. The CDR3 has 11 amino acids. This CDR3 reads CASREGYEQYF. For the CDR3, the DNA is TGCGCCAGCCGGGAGGGGTACGAGCAGTACTTC.

J is TRBJ2-4 and V is TRBV7-9; the D gene is possibly TRBD1 (6 bases). Per germline, CDR1 SEHNR and CDR2 FQNEAQ (reference sequence). The CDR3 loop spans 14 amino acids. Trimming shortened V by 1 base and J by 6 bases, and 10 bases separated the two germline ends. CDR3 DNA sequence: TGTGCCAGCAGCTTAGGAGGGGGAGCAAACATTCAGTACTTC. Residues: CASSLGGGANIQYF.

This chain connects TRBV2 to TRBJ2-2, with D possibly called TRBD1 or TRBD2 (5 bases each). Germline CDR1 reads SNHLY; CDR2 reads FYNNEI. The CDR3 totals 15 residues. V lost 6 bases to trimming and J lost 0 bases, with 11 bases between them. The CDR3, as DNA: TGTGCCAGCAGAGAGGGGTTCGCGAACACCGGGGAGCTGTTTTTT. Translated: CASREGFANTGELFF.

The rearrangement uses TRBV10-3 and TRBJ2-5, with 9 bases identical to TRBD1. The CDR3 length is 14 residues. Germline lookup yields CDR1 ENHRY and CDR2 SYGVKD. Germline trimming cut 4 bases from V and 3 bases from J; bases unmatched to any gene: 3. CDR3 loop: CAISAGTGKETQYF. CDR3 bases: TGTGCCATCAGTGCCGGGACAGGGAAAGAGACCCAGTACTTC.

This chain uses TRBV9 with TRBJ2-2, with 12 bases aligning to TRBD2. Germline loops: CDR1 SGDLS, CDR2 YYNGEE. The CDR3 sequence is 15 residues long. V was pared by 3 bases and J by 6 bases, with 3 bases of the junction left unmatched. The CDR3 DNA sequence: TGTGCCAGCAGCGCTAGCGGGGGGGCCGCCGGGGAGCTGTTTTTT. This encodes CASSASGGAAGELFF.

The chain recombines TRBV7-2 with TRBJ1-1, with a weak D call TRBD1 (5 bases). Germline V lookup: CDR1 SGHTA, CDR2 FQGNSA. The CDR3 covers 13 residues. Trimming shortened V by 4 bases and J by 10 bases, and 16 bases separated the two germline ends. CDR3 DNA sequence: TGTGCCAGCAGCTGGGACTCTTCGGGTGGAGCTTTCTTT. This codes for CASSWDSSGGAFF.

The chain combines TRBV6-5 with TRBJ2-5, with a weak D call TRBD2 (5 bases). The CDR3 is 15 amino acids. Germline V gene lookup returns CDR1 MNHEY and CDR2 SVGAGI. V lost 7 bases, J lost 4 bases, and 19 bases lay in between. This CDR3 is CASNRRSGFGETQYF. DNA for the CDR3: TGTGCCAGCAATCGAAGAAGCGGCTTTGGAGAGACCCAGTACTTC.

Comments on this clone: The same CDR3 also results from other DNA sequences found in this sample. The chain has TRBV6-1 and TRBJ1-4; no definite D call. CDR3 size: 12 residues. Looked up from germline, CDR1 is MNHNS and CDR2 is SASEGT. Deletions cut 5 bases from V and 3 bases from J, with 4 bases between. Written as DNA, the CDR3 is TGTGCCAGCAGTCGGGCTAATGAAAAACTGTTTTTT. It is translated as CASSRANEKLFF.

This sequence joins TRBV7-2 and TRBJ2-3; D remains ambiguous. The CDR3 covers 15 residues. In germline, CDR1 is SGHTA, CDR2 FQGNSA. Trimming stripped 3 bases from V and 0 bases from J, with 10 bases between. CDR3 in amino acids: CASSFLVQSTDTQYF. As DNA, the CDR3 is TGTGCCAGCAGCTTTTTGGTACAAAGCACAGATACGCAGTATTTT. The entire variable domain, with the rest obtained from reference TRBV7-2 and TRBJ2-3, is as follows: GAGVSQSPSNKVTEKGKDVELRCDPISGHTALYWYRQSLGQGLEFLIYFQGNSAPDKSGLPSDRFSAERTGGSVSTLTIQRTQQEDSAVYLCASSFLVQSTDTQYFGPGTRLTVL.

The chain recombines TRBV2 with TRBJ2-7; 7 positions agree with TRBD2. The germline gives CDR1 SNHLY, CDR2 FYNNEI. CDR3 size: 12 residues. The ends lost 6 bases at V and 3 bases at J; junction bases unmatched: 2. CDR3 sequence: CASRAGVYEQYV. The CDR3 coding sequence is TGTGCCAGCAGGGCGGGAGTCTACGAGCAGTACGTC.

The chain carries TRBV2 and TRBJ2-7; D possibly matches TRBD1 or TRBD2 (5 bases each). Trimming took 4 bases from V and 4 from J, leaving 11 bases between them. The CDR3 loop spans 13 amino acids. The germline CDR1 and CDR2 sequences are SNHLY and FYNNEI. The DNA of the CDR3 is TGTGCCAGCAGTGGGGACGTTTATTACGAGCAGTACTTC. As protein: CASSGDVYYEQYF.

The chain couples TRBV6-5 to TRBJ1-5; D is unresolved. Germline V gene lookup returns CDR1 MNHEY and CDR2 SVGAGI. V was cut by 5 bases and J by 6 bases, with 8 bases left in between. The CDR3 covers 12 residues. CDR3 coding DNA: TGTGCCAGCAGTGCCGCGTTTCAGCCCCAGCATTTT. Its protein is CASSAAFQPQHF.

With respect to this clone: The same CDR3 arises from other DNA sequences in this sample as well. The V and J genes are TRBV14 and TRBJ2-3; D might be TRBD2 (5 bases). The CDR3 runs 16 residues. CDR1 is SGHDN, CDR2 FVKESK, per germline. Trimming shortened V by 0 bases and J by 5 bases, and 15 bases separated the two germline ends. The DNA for the CDR3 is TGTGCCAGCAGCCAAGACGGATCAGGCAGCGGAGATACGCAGTATTTT. Translation gives CASSQDGSGSGDTQYF.

The chain is built from TRBV28 and TRBJ2-1; D is uncertain. The CDR3 has 16 residues. Trimming took off 6 bases at V and 9 bases at J, with 24 bases between the two ends. CDR1 and CDR2 (germline): MDHEN, SYDVKM. This CDR3 reads CASSSSRASGDVEQFF. CDR3 nucleotides: TGTGCCAGCAGCTCCTCCCGGGCCTCAGGCGATGTTGAGCAGTTCTTC.

This chain connects TRBV6-5 to TRBJ1-1; TRBD1 matches 8 bases. The CDR3 is made up of 14 amino acids. CDR1 is MNHEY and CDR2 is SVGAGI in the germline V gene. Trimming took 2 bases from V and 3 from J; bases not matched to a gene: 2. Here the CDR3 DNA reads TGTGCCAGCAGTTACGCAGGGGGCCACACTGAAGCTTTCTTT. It encodes CASSYAGGHTEAFF.

The V call is TRBV5-4, the J call TRBJ1-2; D is perhaps TRBD1 (6 bases). This CDR3 spans 15 amino acids. V lost 1 base to trimming and J lost 4 bases, with 14 bases between them. Germline V lookup: CDR1 SGHNT, CDR2 YYREEE (reference sequence). The CDR3 DNA is TGTGCCAGCAGCTTGACGGGGGCGCGGAGCTATGGCTACACCTTC. It codes for CASSLTGARSYGYTF.

The V gene is TRBV7-7, the J gene TRBJ2-5, with TRBD1 matching 11 bases. Germline V CDR1 and CDR2: SSHAT, FNYEAQ (reference sequence). The CDR3 is made up of 15 amino acids. V lost 5 bases, J lost 5 bases, and 7 bases stayed unmatched. This CDR3 reads CASSAGQGARETQYF. DNA for the CDR3: TGTGCCAGCAGCGCTGGACAGGGGGCTAGGGAGACCCAGTACTTC.

The V call is TRBV2, the J call TRBJ2-3; unclear D gene. This CDR3 comprises 14 residues. CDR1 SNHLY and CDR2 FYNNEI come from the germline V gene. V was cut by 7 bases and J by 2 bases, with 13 bases left in between. Written as DNA, the CDR3 is TGTGCCAGCATCCTATGGACCGTCACAGATACGCAGTATTTT. Translating gives CASILWTVTDTQYF.

The rearrangement joins TRBV28 to TRBJ1-6, with unresolved D. Germline V gene lookup returns CDR1 MDHEN and CDR2 SYDVKM. Trimming removed 2 bases from V and 2 bases from J, with 13 bases in between. This CDR3 contains 17 residues. The CDR3 region is CASSLRQSGPYNSPLHF. As DNA, the CDR3 is TGTGCCAGCAGTTTAAGGCAATCGGGCCCCTATAATTCACCCCTCCACTTT.

This clone turned up a few times. The chain carries TRBV4-1 and TRBJ1-1; 8 nucleotides align to TRBD1. This CDR3 has 15 residues. Germline assignment: CDR1 MGHRA and CDR2 YSYEKL. The V gene end was trimmed by 3 bases and the J gene end by 7 bases; junction bases not matched to a gene: 10. CDR3 coding DNA: TGCGCCAGCAGCCATAATTATCGACAGGGGTATGAAGCTTTCTTT. Protein sequence: CASSHNYRQGYEAFF.

The table lists this clone with a count of one. The V call is TRBV5-4, the J call TRBJ1-1, with D unresolved. The CDR3 contains 17 residues. The germline CDR1 and CDR2 sequences are SGHNT and YYREEE (reference sequence). V was pared by 2 bases and J by 1 base, with 18 bases between. CDR3: CASSLDVKGPGNTEAFF. The CDR3 DNA reads as TGTGCCAGCAGCTTAGACGTGAAAGGCCCCGGGAACACTGAAGCTTTCTTT.

The V and J genes are TRBV29-1 and TRBJ1-3, with 12 bases aligning to TRBD1. The CDR3 sequence is 14 residues long. V was clipped by 6 bases and J by 0 bases; unmatched bases: 0. In germline, CDR1 is SQVTM, CDR2 ANQGSEA. The CDR3 nucleotides read TGCAGCGTGGGACAGGGGGCCTCTGGAAACACCATATATTTT. Protein product: CSVGQGASGNTIYF.